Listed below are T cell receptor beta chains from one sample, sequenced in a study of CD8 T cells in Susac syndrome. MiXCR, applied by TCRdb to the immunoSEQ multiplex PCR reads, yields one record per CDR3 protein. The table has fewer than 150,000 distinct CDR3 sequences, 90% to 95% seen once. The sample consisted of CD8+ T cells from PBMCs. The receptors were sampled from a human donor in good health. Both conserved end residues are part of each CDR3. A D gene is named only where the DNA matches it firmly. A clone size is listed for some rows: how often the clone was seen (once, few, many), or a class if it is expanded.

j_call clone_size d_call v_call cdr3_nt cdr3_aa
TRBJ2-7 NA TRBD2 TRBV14 TGTGCCAGCAGCCAAGTTAGCGGGAGGGACGAGCAGTACTTC CASSQVSGRDEQYF
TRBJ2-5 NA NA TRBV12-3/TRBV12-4 TGTGCCAGCAGCGCCGGTCCCCTTAGGGAGACCCAGTACTTC CASSAGPLRETQYF
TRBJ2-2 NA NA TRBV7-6 TGTGCCAGCAGCTTAGAACCAAACACCGGAGGGGAGCTGTTTTTT CASSLEPNTGGELFF
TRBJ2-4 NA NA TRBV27 TGTGCCAGCAGTTCAGCCGGGCTCCCCGGGGACATTCAGTACTTC CASSSAGLPGDIQYF
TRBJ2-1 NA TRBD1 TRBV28 TGTGCCAGCAGTTCGGGGACAGGGGAATACAATGAGCAGTTCTTC CASSSGTGEYNEQFF
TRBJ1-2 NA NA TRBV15 TGTGCCACCAGCAGAGATAACGGATATGGCTACACCTTC CATSRDNGYGYTF
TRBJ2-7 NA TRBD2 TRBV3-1 TGTGCCAGCAGCCAAGGCGGGAGTTACTCCTACGAGCAGTACTTC CASSQGGSYSYEQYF
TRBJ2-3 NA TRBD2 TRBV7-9 TGTGCCAGCAGCTTAAGCGGGATGGCAGATACGCAGTATTTT CASSLSGMADTQYF
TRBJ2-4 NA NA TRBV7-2 TGTGCCAGCAGCTTAATTGGCGGAGGGTCCAAAAACATTCAGTACTTC CASSLIGGGSKNIQYF
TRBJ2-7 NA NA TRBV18 TGTGCCAGCTCCCGAGGGGACACTCTCTACGAGCAGTACTTC CASSRGDTLYEQYF
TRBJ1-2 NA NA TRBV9 TGTGCCAGCAGCGGATCCGTGTATGGCTACACCTTC CASSGSVYGYTF
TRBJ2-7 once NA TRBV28 TGTGCCAGCAGTCCCCGGCAGACGACCTACGAGCAGTACTTC CASSPRQTTYEQYF
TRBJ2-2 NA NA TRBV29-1 TGCAGCGCCGGGACGGGGGCCGGGGAGCTGTTTTTT CSAGTGAGELFF
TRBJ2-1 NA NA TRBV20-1 TGCAGTGCTAGGGATTCTAGACGCCGGCCCAATGAGCAGTTCTTC CSARDSRRRPNEQFF
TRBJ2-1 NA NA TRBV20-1 TGCAGTGCTAGTATGGGGGGATCCTACAATGAGCAGTTCTTC CSASMGGSYNEQFF
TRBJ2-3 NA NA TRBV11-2 TGTGCCAGCAGCTTAGCGCAGGGCGATACGCAGTATTTT CASSLAQGDTQYF
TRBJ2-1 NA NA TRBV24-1 TGTGCCTCAGGACAAAACAATGAGCAGTTCTTC CASGQNNEQFF
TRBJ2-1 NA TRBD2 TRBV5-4 TGTGCCAGCAGCTTGGGACTAGCGACCTACAATGAGCAGTTCTTC CASSLGLATYNEQFF
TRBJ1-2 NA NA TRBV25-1 TGTGCCAGCATGGCGGGGCAGAACTATGGCTACACCTTC CASMAGQNYGYTF
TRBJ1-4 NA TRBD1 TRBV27 TGTGCCAGCAGCTTCGGGACAGGAAATGAAAAACTGTTTTTT CASSFGTGNEKLFF
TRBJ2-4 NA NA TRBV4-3 TGCGCCAGCAGCCAAGCCTCAGGGAGATCGAACATTCAGTACTTC CASSQASGRSNIQYF
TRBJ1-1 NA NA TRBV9 TGTGCCAGCAGCGTAGGAGGAGGTGACACTGAAGCTTTCTTT CASSVGGGDTEAFF
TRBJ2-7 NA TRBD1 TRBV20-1 TGCAGTGCTCTGGCAGGGGGCTCCTACGAGCAGTACTTC CSALAGGSYEQYF
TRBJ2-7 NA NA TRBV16 TGTGCCAGCAGCCAATCCTCACAGGGAGGCTACGAGCAGTACTTC CASSQSSQGGYEQYF
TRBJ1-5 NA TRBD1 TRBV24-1 TGTGCCACCAGTGAGACCGGGACAGGGAGGTACGGCAATCAGCCCCAGCATTTT CATSETGTGRYGNQPQHF
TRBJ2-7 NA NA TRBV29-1 TGCAGCGTCCCTGGATGGAGAGGGGAGCAGTACTTC CSVPGWRGEQYF
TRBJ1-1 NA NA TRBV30 TGTGCCTGGAGTCAAATAAGGACATCGAGTGAAGCTTTCTTT CAWSQIRTSSEAFF
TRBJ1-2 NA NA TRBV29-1 TGCAGCGTGGATACAGGGAACTATGGCTACACCTTC CSVDTGNYGYTF